The entry below describes one T cell receptor (beta chain). This sample is drawn from a study of identical twins. This CDR3 contains 13 residues. Looked up from germline, CDR1 is LGHNA and CDR2 is YNFKEQ. V lost 0 bases to trimming and J lost 8 bases, with 8 bases between them. TCRdb redid the calling of the 5' RACE reads with MiXCR, one entry per CDR3 protein. The table lists approximately 500,000 distinct CDR3 sequences, 20% to 25% of them singletons, with about 3% in the top ten. The sample also formed part of further work on T cells expressing NK-cell markers.

This receptor was identified in a woman aged 18-30 years in good health. The chain joins TRBV4-2 to TRBJ2-1; D uncertain. Input material: CD4+ T cells sorted from blood. The CDR3 reads CASSQEWVDEQFF. The CDR3 nucleotides are TGTGCCAGCAGCCAAGAGTGGGTCGATGAGCAGTTCTTC.